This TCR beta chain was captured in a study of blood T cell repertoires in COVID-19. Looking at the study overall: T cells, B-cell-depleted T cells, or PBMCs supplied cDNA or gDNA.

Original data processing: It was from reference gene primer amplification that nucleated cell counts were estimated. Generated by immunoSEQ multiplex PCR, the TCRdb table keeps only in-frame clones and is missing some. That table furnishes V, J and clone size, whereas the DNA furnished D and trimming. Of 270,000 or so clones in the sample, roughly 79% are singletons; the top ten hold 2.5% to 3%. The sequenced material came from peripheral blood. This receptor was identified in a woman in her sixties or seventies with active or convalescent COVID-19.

This CDR3 reads CASSRERRDTEAFF. CDR3 nucleotides: TGTGCCAGCAGCCGGGAACGCAGGGACACTGAAGCTTTCTTT. The rearrangement joins TRBV14 to TRBJ1-1, with a weak D call TRBD1 (5 bases). The CDR3 sequence is 14 residues long. V gave up 4 bases and J gave up 3 bases, with 12 bases separating them. Per germline, CDR1 SGHDN and CDR2 FVKESK.